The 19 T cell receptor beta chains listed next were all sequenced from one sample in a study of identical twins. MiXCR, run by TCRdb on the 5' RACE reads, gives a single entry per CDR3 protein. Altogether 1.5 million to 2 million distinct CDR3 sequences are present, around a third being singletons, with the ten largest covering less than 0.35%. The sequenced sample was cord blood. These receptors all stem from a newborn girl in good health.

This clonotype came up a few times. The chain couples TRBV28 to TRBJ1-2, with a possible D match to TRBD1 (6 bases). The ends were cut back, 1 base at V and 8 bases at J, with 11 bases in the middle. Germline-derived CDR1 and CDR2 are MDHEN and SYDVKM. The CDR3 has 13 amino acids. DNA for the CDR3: TGTGCCAGCAGTTTATCCACAGGGCAGGGCTACACCTTC. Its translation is CASSLSTGQGYTF.

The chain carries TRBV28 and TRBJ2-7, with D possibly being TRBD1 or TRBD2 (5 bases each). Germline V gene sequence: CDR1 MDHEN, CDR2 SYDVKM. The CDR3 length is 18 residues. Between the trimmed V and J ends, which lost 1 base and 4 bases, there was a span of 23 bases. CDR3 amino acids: CASSLFGGQGPPGYEQYF. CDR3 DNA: TGTGCCAGCAGTTTATTCGGTGGCCAGGGACCACCGGGGTACGAGCAGTACTTC.

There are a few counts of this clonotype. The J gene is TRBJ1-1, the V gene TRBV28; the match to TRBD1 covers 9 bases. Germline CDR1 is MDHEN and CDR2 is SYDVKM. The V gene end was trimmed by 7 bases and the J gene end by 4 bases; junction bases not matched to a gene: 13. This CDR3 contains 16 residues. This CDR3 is CASNPGTGIFGTEAFF. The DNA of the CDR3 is TGTGCCAGCAACCCCGGGACAGGGATTTTCGGCACTGAAGCTTTCTTT. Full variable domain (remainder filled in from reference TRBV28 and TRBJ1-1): DVKVTQSSRYLVKRTGEKVFLECVQDMDHENMFWYRQDPGLGLRLIYFSYDVKMKEKGDIPEGYSVSREKKERFSLILESASTNQTSMYLCASNPGTGIFGTEAFFGQGTRLTVV.

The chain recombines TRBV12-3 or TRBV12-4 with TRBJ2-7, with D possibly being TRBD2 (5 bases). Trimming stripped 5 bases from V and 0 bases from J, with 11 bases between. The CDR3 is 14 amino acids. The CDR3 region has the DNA TGTGCCAGCAGTCATGAAGCGGTCTCCTACGAGCAGTACTTC. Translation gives CASSHEAVSYEQYF.

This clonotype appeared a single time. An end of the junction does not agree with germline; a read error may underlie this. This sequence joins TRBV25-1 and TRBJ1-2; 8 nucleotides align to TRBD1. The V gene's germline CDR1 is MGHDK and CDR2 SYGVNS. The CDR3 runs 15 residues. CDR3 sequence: CANSEFAGGFGGYTF. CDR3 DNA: TGTGCCAACAGTGAATTTGCAGGGGGCTTTGGTGGCTACACCTTC.

CDR3: CASSFLQGPLNLRIYEQYF. CDR3 DNA sequence: TGTGCCAGCAGTTTTTTACAGGGCCCCCTCAATCTACGTATCTACGAGCAGTACTTC. The rearrangement links TRBV28 to TRBJ2-7; a possible D gene is TRBD1 (6 bases). The V gene's germline CDR1 is MDHEN and CDR2 SYDVKM. The CDR3 consists of 19 residues. V lost 3 bases and J lost 3, with 27 bases in between. Using reference TRBV28 and TRBJ2-7 for the parts outside the CDR3, the full variable domain is DVKVTQSSRYLVKRTGEKVFLECVQDMDHENMFWYRQDPGLGLRLIYFSYDVKMKEKGDIPEGYSVSREKKERFSLILESASTNQTSMYLCASSFLQGPLNLRIYEQYFGPGTRLTVT.

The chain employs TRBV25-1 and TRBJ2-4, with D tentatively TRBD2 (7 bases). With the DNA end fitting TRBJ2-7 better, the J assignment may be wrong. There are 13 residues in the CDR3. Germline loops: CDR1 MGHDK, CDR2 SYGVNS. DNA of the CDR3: TGTGCCAGCAGTGATTGGGGGGGCGACGAGCAGTACTTC. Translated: CASSDWGGDEQYF.

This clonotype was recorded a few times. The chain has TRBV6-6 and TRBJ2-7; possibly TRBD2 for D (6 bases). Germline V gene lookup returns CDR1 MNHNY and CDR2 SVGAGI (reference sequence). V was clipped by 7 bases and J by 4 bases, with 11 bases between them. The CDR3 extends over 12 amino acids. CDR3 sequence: CASTYGGYEQYF. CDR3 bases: TGTGCCAGCACCTACGGGGGTTACGAGCAGTACTTC.

The CDR3: CASSYWGAFLNEQFF. The CDR3 DNA is TGTGCCAGCAGTTATTGGGGGGCATTCCTCAATGAGCAGTTCTTC. The rearrangement uses TRBV6-5 and TRBJ2-1; D may be TRBD1 or TRBD2 (6 bases each). V was pared by 3 bases and J by 6 bases, with 15 bases between. The germline gives CDR1 MNHEY, CDR2 SVGAGI. The CDR3 has 15 amino acids.

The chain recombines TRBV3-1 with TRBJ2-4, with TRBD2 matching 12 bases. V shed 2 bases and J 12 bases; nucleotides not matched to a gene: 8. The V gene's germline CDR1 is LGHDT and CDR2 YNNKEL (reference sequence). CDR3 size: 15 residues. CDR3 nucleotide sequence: TGTGCCAGCAGCCAAAGTCCCACTAGCGGGAGGCCTCAGTACTTC. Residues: CASSQSPTSGRPQYF. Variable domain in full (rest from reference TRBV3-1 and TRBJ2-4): DTAVSQTPKYLVTQMGNDKSIKCEQNLGHDTMYWYKQDSKKFLKIMFSYNNKELIINETVPNRFSPKSPDKAHLNLHINSLELGDSAVYFCASSQSPTSGRPQYFGAGTRLSVL.

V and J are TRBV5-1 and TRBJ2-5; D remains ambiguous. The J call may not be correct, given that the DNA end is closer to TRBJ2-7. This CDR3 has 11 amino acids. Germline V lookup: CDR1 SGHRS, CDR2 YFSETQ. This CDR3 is CASSFKREQYF. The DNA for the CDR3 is TGCGCCAGCAGCTTTAAGCGCGAGCAGTACTTC.

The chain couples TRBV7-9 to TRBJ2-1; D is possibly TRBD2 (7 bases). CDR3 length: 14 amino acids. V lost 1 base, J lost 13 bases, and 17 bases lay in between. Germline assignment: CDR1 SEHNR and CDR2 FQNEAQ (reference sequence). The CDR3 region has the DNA TGTGCCAGCAGCTTAGAGGGGGGACTAAAGACCCAGTTCTTC. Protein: CASSLEGGLKTQFF.

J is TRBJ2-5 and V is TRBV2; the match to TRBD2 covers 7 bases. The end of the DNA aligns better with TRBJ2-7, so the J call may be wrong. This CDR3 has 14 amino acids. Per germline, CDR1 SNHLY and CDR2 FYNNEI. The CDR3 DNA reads TGTGCCAGCATGAGCGCGGGAGTGATCTACGAGCAGTACTTC. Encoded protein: CASMSAGVIYEQYF.

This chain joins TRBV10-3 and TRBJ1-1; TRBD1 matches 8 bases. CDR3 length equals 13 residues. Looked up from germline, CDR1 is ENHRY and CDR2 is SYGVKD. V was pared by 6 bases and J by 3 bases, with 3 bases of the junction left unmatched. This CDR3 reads CAIRQGAYTEAFF. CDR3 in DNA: TGTGCCATCAGGCAGGGGGCGTACACTGAAGCTTTCTTT.

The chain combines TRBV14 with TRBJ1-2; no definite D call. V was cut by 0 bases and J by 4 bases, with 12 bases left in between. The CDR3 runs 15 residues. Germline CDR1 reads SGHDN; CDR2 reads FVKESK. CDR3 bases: TGTGCCAGCAGCCAAGATCGAGACGTACGCTATGGCTACACCTTC. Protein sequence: CASSQDRDVRYGYTF.

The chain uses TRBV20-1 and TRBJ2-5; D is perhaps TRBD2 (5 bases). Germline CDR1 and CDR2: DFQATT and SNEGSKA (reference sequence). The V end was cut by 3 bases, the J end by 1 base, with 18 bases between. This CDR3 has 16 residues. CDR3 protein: CSARASFGNAQETQYF. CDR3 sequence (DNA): TGCAGTGCTAGGGCCTCCTTCGGGAATGCCCAAGAGACCCAGTACTTC.

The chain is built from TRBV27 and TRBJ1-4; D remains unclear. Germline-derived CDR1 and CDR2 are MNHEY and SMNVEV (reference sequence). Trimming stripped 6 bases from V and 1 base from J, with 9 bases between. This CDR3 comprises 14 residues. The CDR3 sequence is CASRPVGTNEKLFF. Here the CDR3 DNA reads TGTGCCAGCAGGCCAGTGGGAACTAATGAAAAACTGTTTTTT.

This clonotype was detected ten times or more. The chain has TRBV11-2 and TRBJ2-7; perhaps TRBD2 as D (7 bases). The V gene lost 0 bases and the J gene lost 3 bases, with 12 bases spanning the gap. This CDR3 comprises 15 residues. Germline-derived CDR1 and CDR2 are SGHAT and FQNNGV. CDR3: CASSLEGGPFYEQYF. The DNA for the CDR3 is TGTGCCAGCAGCTTAGAGGGGGGGCCTTTCTACGAGCAGTACTTC. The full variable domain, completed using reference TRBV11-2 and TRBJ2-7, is EAGVAQSPRYKIIEKRQSVAFWCNPISGHATLYWYQQILGQGPKLLIQFQNNGVVDDSQLPKDRFSAERLKGVDSTLKIQPAKLEDSAVYLCASSLEGGPFYEQYFGPGTRLTVT.

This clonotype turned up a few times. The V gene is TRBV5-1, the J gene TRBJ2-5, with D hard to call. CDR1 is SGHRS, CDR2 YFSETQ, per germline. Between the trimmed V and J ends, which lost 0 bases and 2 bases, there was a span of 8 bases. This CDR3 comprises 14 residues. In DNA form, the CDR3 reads TGCGCCAGCAGCTTGGGTCAGGAACAAGAGACCCAGTACTTC. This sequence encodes CASSLGQEQETQYF.